The rows below give T cell receptor beta chains drawn from one sample of a study of Graves' ophthalmopathy and Graves' hyperthyroidism. A single record per CDR3 protein comes from TCRdb applying MiXCR to the multiplex PCR reads. The sample holds over a million distinct CDR3 sequences, less than 45% seen once. The specimen was peripheral blood or thyroid tissue (not recorded which). The receptors derive from an adult man with Graves' hyperthyroidism. CDR3s include the opening cysteine and the closing phenylalanine or tryptophan. The D gene is left open where the match is weak. A clone size is listed for some rows: how often the clone was seen (once, few, many), or a class if it is expanded.

V: TRBV7-2
D: NA
J: TRBJ2-7
size: many
DNA: TGTGCCAGCAGCTTAGTGGGAGCAGGGACCTACGAGCAGTACTTC
CDR3: CASSLVGAGTYEQYF

V: TRBV11-2
D: NA
J: TRBJ2-5
size: NA
DNA: TGTGCCAGCAGCTTAGATCCCGACTTC
CDR3: CASSLDPDF

V: TRBV20-1
D: NA
J: TRBJ1-4
size: NA
DNA: TGCAGTGCTGCGGACAGACGTAATGAAAAACTGTTTTTT
CDR3: CSAADRRNEKLFF

V: TRBV7-9
D: NA
J: TRBJ2-5
size: NA
DNA: TGTGCCAGCAGCTCCTCGCAGGGGGGGGCTCGGGAGACCCAGTACTTC
CDR3: CASSSSQGGARETQYF

V: TRBV29-1
D: NA
J: TRBJ2-5
size: NA
DNA: TGCAGCGTTAGGGCGGAGGAGACCCAGTACTTC
CDR3: CSVRAEETQYF

V: TRBV14
D: TRBD1
J: TRBJ2-7
size: NA
DNA: TGTGCCAGCAGCCAAGAGCGGGACAGGAGCTCCTACGAGCAGTACTTC
CDR3: CASSQERDRSSYEQYF

V: TRBV7-2
D: TRBD2
J: TRBJ2-5
size: NA
DNA: TGTGCCAGCAGCAAGCCGGGACTAGCGGGGACCCCAGGGACCCAGTACTTC
CDR3: CASSKPGLAGTPGTQYF

V: TRBV20-1
D: NA
J: TRBJ2-7
size: many
DNA: TGCAGTGCTATGAATTGGCACGATGTAGACTACGAGCAGTACTTC
CDR3: CSAMNWHDVDYEQYF

V: TRBV6-6
D: NA
J: TRBJ1-2
size: NA
DNA: TGTGCCAGCAGTTACTCAAGATACGGAAACTATGGCTACACCTTC
CDR3: CASSYSRYGNYGYTF

V: TRBV2
D: NA
J: TRBJ1-1
size: many
DNA: TGTGCCAGCAGTGACAGGGACTTTGAAGCTTTCTTT
CDR3: CASSDRDFEAFF

V: TRBV4-3
D: TRBD1
J: TRBJ1-4
size: few
DNA: TGCGCCAGCAGCCAAGGCTCCACAGGGGCAGAAAAACTGTTTTTT
CDR3: CASSQGSTGAEKLFF

V: TRBV7-9
D: NA
J: TRBJ2-7
size: many
DNA: TGTGCCAGCAGCTCTTCCAACCAAGCAGACAGAGAGCAGTACTTC
CDR3: CASSSSNQADREQYF

V: TRBV25-1
D: NA
J: TRBJ2-2
size: many
DNA: TGTGCCAGCAGTGAATTCGGGGCGGCCACCGGGGAGCTGTTTTTT
CDR3: CASSEFGAATGELFF

V: TRBV7-2
D: NA
J: TRBJ2-7
size: many
DNA: TGTGCCAGCAGCCAGACACCGAACCACTCCTACGAGCAGTACTTC
CDR3: CASSQTPNHSYEQYF

V: TRBV29-1
D: NA
J: TRBJ2-1
size: NA
DNA: TGCAGCGTTGAAACAGGGCGCTCCTACAATGAGCAGTTCTTC
CDR3: CSVETGRSYNEQFF